This TCR beta chain came from a study of T cell changes during pregnancy in multiple sclerosis. Trimming left V 1 base short and J 13 bases short, with 17 bases between. The CDR3 consists of 14 residues. The germline V gene encodes CDR1 SGHTA and CDR2 FQGNSA. TCRdb keeps only in-frame clones here, not all; method: immunoSEQ multiplex PCR. The table records roughly 57,000 clones, about 88% of them present only once. The sequence was collected from a female donor with multiple sclerosis, enrolled in a pregnancy study. This chain joins TRBV7-2 and TRBJ2-1; weak D call: TRBD1 (5 bases). Source: peripheral blood, taken in the first trimester of pregnancy. The CDR3 region is CASSLGTTSLGQFF. DNA of the CDR3: TGTGCCAGCAGCTTAGGGACAACCTCCCTTGGCCAGTTCTTC.